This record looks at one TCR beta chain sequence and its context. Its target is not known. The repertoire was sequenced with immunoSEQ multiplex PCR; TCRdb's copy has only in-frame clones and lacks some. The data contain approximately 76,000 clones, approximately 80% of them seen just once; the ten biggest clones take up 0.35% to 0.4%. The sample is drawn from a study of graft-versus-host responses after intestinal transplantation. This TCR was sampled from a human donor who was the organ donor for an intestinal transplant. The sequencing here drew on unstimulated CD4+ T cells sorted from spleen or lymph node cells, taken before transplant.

CDR3 sequence: CASSPGTRGGTEAFF. CDR3 nucleotide sequence: TGTGCCAGCTCACCGGGGACAAGGGGTGGCACTGAAGCTTTCTTT. The chain couples TRBV18 to TRBJ1-1, with a weak D call TRBD1 (6 bases). The V end was cut by 3 bases, the J end by 4 bases, with 15 bases between. CDR1 KGHSH and CDR2 LQKENI come from the germline V gene. The CDR3 covers 15 residues.